Below, 26 T cell receptor beta chains from the same sample are listed, as sequenced in a study of beta chain features in type 1 diabetes. The entirety of the isolated RNA underwent reverse transcription, so expressed TCRB transcripts were sequenced. TCRdb's table, derived via immunoSEQ multiplex PCR, lists solely in-frame clones and lacks some. The table has some 360,000 clones, less than 20% seen once. The sample comprised naive CD4+ T cells from blood. The receptors were sampled from a woman in her late teens or twenties in good health.

The genes are TRBV7-9 and TRBJ2-1; 9 nucleotides agree with TRBD2. Germline V gene sequence: CDR1 SEHNR, CDR2 FQNEAQ (reference sequence). With V trimmed by 1 base and J by 3 bases, 7 bases remained unmatched. This CDR3 has 17 residues. CDR3 sequence (DNA): TGTGCCAGCAGCTTAGGCCGCCTAGCGGGATACTACAATGAGCAGTTCTTC. Protein sequence: CASSLGRLAGYYNEQFF. Complete variable domain (other parts from reference TRBV7-9 and TRBJ2-1): DTGVSQNPRHKITKRGQNVTFRCDPISEHNRLYWYRQTLGQGPEFLTYFQNEAQLEKSRLLSDRFSAERPKGSFSTLEIQRTEQGDSAMYLCASSLGRLAGYYNEQFFGPGTRLTVL.

The chain has TRBV27 and TRBJ2-2, with 8 bases matching TRBD1. The CDR3 length is 14 residues. With 5 bases clipped from V and 7 bases from J, the junction kept 6 bases outside the gene matches. Germline CDR1 MNHEY, CDR2 SMNVEV (reference sequence). The CDR3 DNA reads as TGTGCCAGCAGTCCACAGGGGGTGGGCGGGGAGCTGTTTTTT. It yields the protein CASSPQGVGGELFF.

The chain links TRBV9 to TRBJ2-7; 8 positions match TRBD2. V dropped 4 bases and J dropped 6; count of bases not matched to a gene: 9. Per the germline V gene, CDR1 is SGDLS and CDR2 is YYNGEE. This CDR3 spans 14 amino acids. The CDR3 DNA is TGTGCCAGCAGCTTCGGGGGGGGTAGCGGCGAGCAGTACTTC. Protein: CASSFGGGSGEQYF.

This clone has a handful of counts. The V and J genes are TRBV7-9 and TRBJ2-1; 7 bases fit TRBD2. CDR1 is SEHNR, CDR2 FQNEAQ, per germline (reference sequence). This CDR3 is built from 17 residues. V was pared by 5 bases and J by 4 bases, with 14 bases of the junction left unmatched. In DNA, the CDR3 is TGTGCCAGCAGCGCCGGATTAGGAGCGGGACTGTACAATGAGCAGTTCTTC. This gives the protein CASSAGLGAGLYNEQFF. The full variable domain, in which reference TRBV7-9 and TRBJ2-1 provide the parts outside the CDR3, is DTGVSQNPRHKITKRGQNVTFRCDPISEHNRLYWYRQTLGQGPEFLTYFQNEAQLEKSRLLSDRFSAERPKGSFSTLEIQRTEQGDSAMYLCASSAGLGAGLYNEQFFGPGTRLTVL.

This clone was seen only a few times. The same CDR3 also results from other DNA sequences found in this sample. V and J are TRBV20-1 and TRBJ1-1, with D possibly matching TRBD1 (5 bases). Trimming shortened V by 6 bases and J by 4 bases, and 9 bases separated the two germline ends. Germline CDR1 DFQATT, CDR2 SNEGSKA (reference sequence). The CDR3 has 11 amino acids. The CDR3 protein is CSAAQGTEAFF. The DNA of the CDR3 is TGCAGTGCGGCCCAGGGCACTGAAGCTTTCTTT.

This clone was observed a handful of times. The V call is TRBV2, the J call TRBJ1-1, with TRBD1 matching over 8 bases. The CDR3 runs 14 residues. From germline, CDR1 is SNHLY and CDR2 FYNNEI. V was pared by 5 bases and J by 6 bases, with 8 bases of the junction left unmatched. CDR3 DNA: TGTGCCAGCAGTTTCCAAGGACAGGGCCCTGAAGCTTTCTTT. This codes for CASSFQGQGPEAFF.

The rearrangement links TRBV30 to TRBJ1-5; the D gene is possibly TRBD1 (5 bases). The CDR3 extends over 13 amino acids. Germline V CDR1 and CDR2: GTSNPN, SVGIG (reference sequence). V was cut by 2 bases and J by 5 bases, with 10 bases left in between. The CDR3 nucleotides read TGTGCCTGGAGTCGGGGGGTAGATCAGCCCCAGCATTTT. It encodes CAWSRGVDQPQHF.

The chain carries TRBV11-1 and TRBJ2-7, with TRBD2 matching over 7 bases. With 5 bases clipped from V and 0 bases from J, the junction kept 7 bases outside the gene matches. Germline V CDR1 and CDR2: SGHAT, FQDESV (reference sequence). The CDR3 contains 15 residues. The CDR3 is CASSISGISSYEQYF. CDR3 coding DNA: TGTGCCAGCAGCATCAGCGGGATTAGCTCCTACGAGCAGTACTTC.

The chain carries TRBV6-6 and TRBJ1-1; no firm D call. The germline V gene has CDR1 MNHNY and CDR2 SVGAGI (reference sequence). Trimming shortened V by 7 bases and J by 0 bases, and 12 bases separated the two germline ends. This CDR3 region has 14 residues. The DNA for the CDR3 is TGTGCCAGCACCGCAGGCGTATTGAACACTGAAGCTTTCTTT. The encoded protein is CASTAGVLNTEAFF.

This clone was picked up a small number of times. The same CDR3 arises from other DNA sequences in this sample as well. The rearrangement joins TRBV29-1 to TRBJ2-1, with D possibly TRBD2 on 6 matching bases. Trimming pared 6 bases from V and 3 bases from J, leaving 12 bases between. There are 13 residues in the CDR3. Germline-derived CDR1 and CDR2 are SQVTM and ANQGSEA. The CDR3 coding sequence is TGCAGCGTGAGGTCTAGCGTCTACAATGAGCAGTTCTTC. This codes for CSVRSSVYNEQFF.

The CDR3 loop is CSVEGRGLLGYTF. CDR3 nucleotide sequence: TGCAGCGTTGAAGGCAGGGGGCTTCTTGGCTACACCTTC. The chain couples TRBV29-1 to TRBJ1-2; 8 bases are shared with TRBD1. The CDR3 runs to 13 residues. V lost 1 base, J lost 7 bases, and 5 bases stayed unmatched. Germline-derived CDR1 and CDR2 are SQVTM and ANQGSEA.

This clone was detected a few times. This sequence joins TRBV4-1 and TRBJ2-7; a possible D gene is TRBD2 (6 bases). CDR1 is MGHRA, CDR2 YSYEKL, per germline. This CDR3 is 15 amino acids long. Trimming stripped 2 bases from V and 1 base from J, with 12 bases between. CDR3 protein: CASSQSVAVSYEQYF. CDR3 DNA sequence: TGCGCCAGCAGCCAATCCGTAGCGGTATCCTACGAGCAGTACTTC.

V usage is TRBV27 and J usage is TRBJ1-1; D call uncertain. V was pared by 4 bases and J by 0 bases, with 9 bases between. The CDR3 is 14 amino acids. Germline V gene lookup returns CDR1 MNHEY and CDR2 SMNVEV (reference sequence). DNA of the CDR3: TGTGCCAGCAGTTGGAGTCAATTGAACACTGAAGCTTTCTTT. It translates to CASSWSQLNTEAFF.

The chain couples TRBV6-5 to TRBJ1-5; D is undetermined. The V end was cut by 6 bases, the J end by 9 bases, with 15 bases between. The CDR3 extends over 13 amino acids. CDR1 and CDR2 from the germline V gene are MNHEY and SVGAGI. CDR3: CASSPQRGRPQHF. In nucleotides, the CDR3 is TGTGCCAGCAGCCCGCAACGTGGGCGGCCCCAGCATTTT.

The sample holds a few counts of this clone. The rearrangement uses TRBV7-9 and TRBJ1-4; D call uncertain. The CDR3 totals 13 residues. Trimming took 1 base from V and 8 from J, leaving 8 bases between them. CDR1 SEHNR and CDR2 FQNEAQ come from the germline V gene (reference sequence). CDR3 protein: CASSLVEVEKLFF. CDR3 nucleotide sequence: TGTGCCAGCAGCTTAGTGGAGGTCGAAAAACTGTTTTTT.

The chain employs TRBV6-5 and TRBJ1-1, with TRBD1 matching 8 bases. The germline CDR1 and CDR2 sequences are MNHEY and SVGAGI. The V gene end was trimmed by 6 bases and the J gene end by 4 bases; junction bases not matched to a gene: 7. CDR3 size: 14 residues. The CDR3 sequence: CASRPFTGGTEAFF. The CDR3 DNA reads as TGTGCCAGCAGACCTTTTACAGGGGGCACTGAAGCTTTCTTT.

This clone turned up a few times. The chain couples TRBV15 to TRBJ2-7; D unclear. The germline V gene has CDR1 LNHNV and CDR2 YYDKDF (reference sequence). CDR3 length: 15 amino acids. V lost 1 base to trimming and J lost 2 bases, with 12 bases between them. This chain's CDR3 is CATSRGGIYPYEQYF. The CDR3 nucleotides read TGTGCCACCAGCAGAGGAGGTATCTACCCCTACGAGCAGTACTTC.

This clone turned up a few times. The chain is built from TRBV5-5 and TRBJ2-2, with D possibly being TRBD1 (5 bases). There are 15 residues in the CDR3. The germline CDR1 and CDR2 sequences are SGHKS and YYEKEE (reference sequence). Trimming removed 2 bases at V and 1 base at J, with 9 bases between. Here the CDR3 reads CASSFRERNTGELFF. CDR3 DNA: TGTGCCAGCAGCTTCAGGGAAAGGAACACCGGGGAGCTGTTTTTT. Looking up the rest from reference TRBV5-5 and TRBJ2-2 gives the full variable domain: DAGVTQSPTHLIKTRGQQVTLRCSPISGHKSVSWYQQVLGQGPQFIFQYYEKEERGRGNFPDRFSARQFPNYSSELNVNALLLGDSALYLCASSFRERNTGELFFGEGSRLTVL.

The J gene is TRBJ2-5, the V gene TRBV5-1; possibly TRBD2 for D (5 bases). From germline, CDR1 is SGHRS and CDR2 YFSETQ. The V gene lost 4 bases and the J gene lost 5 bases, with 12 bases spanning the gap. The CDR3 runs 13 residues. CDR3 protein: CASSRELGETQYF. The CDR3 DNA follows: TGCGCCAGCAGCAGGGAGCTGGGGGAGACCCAGTACTTC. Filled out from reference TRBV5-1 and TRBJ2-5, the complete variable domain reads KAGVTQTPRYLIKTRGQQVTLSCSPISGHRSVSWYQQTPGQGLQFLFEYFSETQRNKGNFPGRFSGRQFSNSRSEMNVSTLELGDSALYLCASSRELGETQYFGPGTRLLVL.

This clone was observed a handful of times. This sequence joins TRBV29-1 and TRBJ2-7; D perhaps matches TRBD2 (6 bases). The CDR3 is made up of 15 amino acids. V gave up 7 bases and J gave up 0 bases, with 19 bases separating them. CDR1 and CDR2 from the germline V gene are SQVTM and ANQGSEA. The CDR3 nucleotides read TGCAGCGGAGCCCGATTCGGGGGAACCTCCTACGAGCAGTACTTC. The encoded protein is CSGARFGGTSYEQYF.

This clone showed up just a few times. The gene calls are TRBV11-3 and TRBJ2-1; 9 nucleotides match TRBD2. The CDR3 extends over 16 amino acids. The germline V gene encodes CDR1 SGHNT and CDR2 YENEEA. J was trimmed by 4 bases and V by 1 base; bases with no gene match: 5. The CDR3 spells CASSLGGSGSYNEQFF. The CDR3 DNA reads as TGTGCCAGCAGCTTAGGTGGTAGCGGGAGTTACAATGAGCAGTTCTTC.

The J gene is TRBJ1-1, the V gene TRBV11-2, with D hard to call. V was trimmed by 8 bases and J by 5 bases, leaving 18 bases between them. The germline V gene encodes CDR1 SGHAT and CDR2 FQNNGV. The CDR3 is made up of 14 amino acids. CDR3 amino acids: CASPVQARRTEAFF. The CDR3 DNA is TGTGCCAGCCCCGTCCAGGCTCGTCGGACTGAAGCTTTCTTT.

This chain uses TRBV29-1 with TRBJ1-1; the match to TRBD1 covers 7 bases. This CDR3 has 11 residues. Germline V CDR1 and CDR2: SQVTM, ANQGSEA. Unmatched junction bases numbered 3, after V lost 5 bases and J lost 6 bases. CDR3 in DNA: TGCAGCGTTTATCAGGGGGCTGAAGCTTTCTTT. Translating it yields CSVYQGAEAFF.

This chain links TRBV5-1 with TRBJ2-1, with D perhaps TRBD2 (7 bases). V gave up 4 bases and J gave up 4 bases, with 15 bases separating them. This CDR3 spans 15 amino acids. CDR1 SGHRS and CDR2 YFSETQ come from the germline V gene. CDR3 region: CASSRSRGAYNEQFF. CDR3 in DNA: TGCGCCAGCAGCCGGTCTCGGGGGGCTTACAATGAGCAGTTCTTC. Drawing the rest from reference TRBV5-1 and TRBJ2-1, the complete variable domain is KAGVTQTPRYLIKTRGQQVTLSCSPISGHRSVSWYQQTPGQGLQFLFEYFSETQRNKGNFPGRFSGRQFSNSRSEMNVSTLELGDSALYLCASSRSRGAYNEQFFGPGTRLTVL.

The rearrangement uses TRBV6-5 and TRBJ1-4; no firm D call. The germline V gene encodes CDR1 MNHEY and CDR2 SVGAGI. The V end was cut by 5 bases, the J end by 8 bases, with 15 bases between. The CDR3 is 14 amino acids. This CDR3 is CASSPGSLTEKLFF. The CDR3 coding sequence is TGTGCCAGCAGTCCGGGATCCCTGACGGAAAAACTGTTTTTT.

The J gene is TRBJ2-7, the V gene TRBV19, with 11 bases aligning to TRBD2. The V gene end was trimmed by 3 bases and the J gene end by 2 bases; junction bases not matched to a gene: 6. From germline, CDR1 is LNHDA and CDR2 SQIVND (reference sequence). The CDR3 sequence is 16 residues long. As DNA, the CDR3 is TGTGCCAGTAGTATTATCCCTAGCGGGGGGACCTACGAGCAGTACTTC. Protein product: CASSIIPSGGTYEQYF.